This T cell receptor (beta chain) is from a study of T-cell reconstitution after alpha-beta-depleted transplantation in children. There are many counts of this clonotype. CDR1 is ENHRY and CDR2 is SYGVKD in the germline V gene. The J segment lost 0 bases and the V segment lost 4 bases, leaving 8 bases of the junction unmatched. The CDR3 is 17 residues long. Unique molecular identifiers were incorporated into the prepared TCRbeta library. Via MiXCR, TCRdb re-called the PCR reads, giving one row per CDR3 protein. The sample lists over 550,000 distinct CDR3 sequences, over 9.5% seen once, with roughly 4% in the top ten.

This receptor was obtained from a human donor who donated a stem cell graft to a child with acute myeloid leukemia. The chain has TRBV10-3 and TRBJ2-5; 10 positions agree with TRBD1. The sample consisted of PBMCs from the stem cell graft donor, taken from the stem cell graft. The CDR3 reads CAISAGQGDWDQETQYF. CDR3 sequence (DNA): TGTGCCATCAGTGCCGGACAGGGGGACTGGGACCAAGAGACCCAGTACTTC.